The text below deals with one T cell receptor beta chain. Antigen: not known. This record belongs to a study of monozygotic twins with cystic fibrosis. General study results and limits: Median Simpson clonality of 0.0095 suggested naive T cells predominated. Monozygotic CF twins shared more identical nucleotide clonotypes than unrelated patients.

The CDR3 extends over 13 amino acids. With 2 bases removed from V and 3 bases from J, the gap between germline ends came to 8 bases. CDR1 is MNHNS, CDR2 SASEGT, per germline. Data came from immunoSEQ multiplex PCR; TCRdb stores just in-frame clones and leaves some out. The sample contains 30,000 to 45,000 clones, approximately 80% of which appear only once. What was sequenced was blood. The source is a girl aged 2 to 9 with cystic fibrosis. The chain uses TRBV6-1 and TRBJ2-7, with D unresolved. The CDR3 here is CASSERSGYEQYF. The DNA for the CDR3 is TGTGCCAGCAGTGAAAGGTCGGGCTACGAGCAGTACTTC.